Listed below are T cell receptor beta chains from one sample, sequenced in a study of ipilimumab plus nivolumab after autologous stem cell transplantation. TCRdb's table, derived via immunoSEQ multiplex PCR, lists solely in-frame clones and lacks some. The table lists 15,000 to 20,000 clones, about 80% of them singletons. This material consisted of PBMCs, taken in a trial of ipilimumab plus nivolumab as post-transplant consolidation. These receptors came from a male donor with diffuse large B-cell lymphoma. CDR3s include the opening cysteine and the closing phenylalanine or tryptophan. The D gene is left open where the match is weak. Only part of the rows carry a size: once, few, many, or a class if the clone is expanded.

cdr3_nt: TGTGCCAGCAGCTCGGACAGGGCTTACAATGAGCAGTTCTTC
cdr3_aa: CASSSDRAYNEQFF
v_call: TRBV7-2
cdr3_length: 14
d_call: TRBD1
j_call: TRBJ2-1
clone_size: .

cdr3_nt: TGCGCCAGCAGCTTGAGACCAGGGTGGGTTTATGAGCAGTACTTC
cdr3_aa: CASSLRPGWVYEQYF
v_call: TRBV5-1
cdr3_length: 15
d_call: .
j_call: TRBJ2-7
clone_size: .

cdr3_nt: TGCGCCAGCAGCTTGACTGCGGCACGGTACTCCGAGCAGTACTTC
cdr3_aa: CASSLTAARYSEQYF
v_call: TRBV5-1
cdr3_length: 15
d_call: .
j_call: TRBJ2-7
clone_size: .

cdr3_nt: TGTGCCAGCTCACCAACGATGACAGGGAGCGAGCAGTACTTC
cdr3_aa: CASSPTMTGSEQYF
v_call: TRBV18
cdr3_length: 14
d_call: TRBD1
j_call: TRBJ2-7
clone_size: .

cdr3_nt: TGTGCCAGCAGCTTACAGACGGCTGAAGAGACCCAGTACTTC
cdr3_aa: CASSLQTAEETQYF
v_call: TRBV7-9
cdr3_length: 14
d_call: .
j_call: TRBJ2-5
clone_size: .

cdr3_nt: TGTGCCAGCAGCCCGTTTAATATTGGCAAAGTCATTTCCCAGGGTTCCACCTTC
cdr3_aa: CASSPFNIGKVISQGSTF
v_call: TRBV7-2
cdr3_length: 18
d_call: .
j_call: TRBJ1-2
clone_size: .

cdr3_nt: TGTGCCAGCTCACCAGTCTCCTGGGGCGAGAGCTCTGGGGCCAACGTCCTGACTTTC
cdr3_aa: CASSPVSWGESSGANVLTF
v_call: TRBV18
cdr3_length: 19
d_call: .
j_call: TRBJ2-6
clone_size: .

cdr3_nt: TGTGCCAGTAGTACCCGCCTGGAACCTAATTCACCCCTCCACTTT
cdr3_aa: CASSTRLEPNSPLHF
v_call: TRBV19
cdr3_length: 15
d_call: .
j_call: TRBJ1-6
clone_size: .

cdr3_nt: TGTGCCAGCTCCGCTGTGAGGGCCACTGAAGCTTTCTTT
cdr3_aa: CASSAVRATEAFF
v_call: TRBV18
cdr3_length: 13
d_call: .
j_call: TRBJ1-1
clone_size: .

cdr3_nt: TGTGCCAGCAGCGAGAGGCCAACCGGCCGCACAGATACGCAGTATTTT
cdr3_aa: CASSERPTGRTDTQYF
v_call: TRBV9
cdr3_length: 16
d_call: .
j_call: TRBJ2-3
clone_size: .

cdr3_nt: TGTGCCAGCAGTGAGGACAGGGTGCTTTCCGAGCAGTACTTC
cdr3_aa: CASSEDRVLSEQYF
v_call: TRBV6-1
cdr3_length: 14
d_call: TRBD1
j_call: TRBJ2-7
clone_size: .

cdr3_nt: TGTGCCAGCAGCAAAAGGCCCAGGGGTAACACTGAAGCTTTCTTT
cdr3_aa: CASSKRPRGNTEAFF
v_call: TRBV21-1
cdr3_length: 15
d_call: .
j_call: TRBJ1-1
clone_size: .

cdr3_nt: TGTGCCATCGGGTCAGGCAGAGAGACCCAGTACTTC
cdr3_aa: CAIGSGRETQYF
v_call: TRBV10-3
cdr3_length: 12
d_call: .
j_call: TRBJ2-5
clone_size: .

cdr3_nt: TGTGCCTGGAGTGTACAGGGTCCCTACGAGCAGTACTTC
cdr3_aa: CAWSVQGPYEQYF
v_call: TRBV30
cdr3_length: 13
d_call: .
j_call: TRBJ2-7
clone_size: .

cdr3_nt: TGTGCCAGCACTTCGGGACAGTTATTAGCCAAAAACATTCAGTACTTC
cdr3_aa: CASTSGQLLAKNIQYF
v_call: TRBV27
cdr3_length: 16
d_call: TRBD1
j_call: TRBJ2-4
clone_size: .

cdr3_nt: TGTGCCAGCAGCCACGGGACAGGGATTTCCTATGGCTACACCTTC
cdr3_aa: CASSHGTGISYGYTF
v_call: TRBV7-9
cdr3_length: 15
d_call: TRBD1
j_call: TRBJ1-2
clone_size: .

cdr3_nt: TGTGCCAGCAGCGTAGACAGGGATGACACCATATATTTT
cdr3_aa: CASSVDRDDTIYF
v_call: TRBV9
cdr3_length: 13
d_call: .
j_call: TRBJ1-3
clone_size: .

cdr3_nt: TGCGCCAGCAGCTTAGGACAGGGGGCGGACCATTCCACCGGGGAGCTGTTTTTT
cdr3_aa: CASSLGQGADHSTGELFF
v_call: TRBV5-1
cdr3_length: 18
d_call: TRBD1
j_call: TRBJ2-2
clone_size: .

cdr3_nt: TGTGCCAGCAGCTCGTCCGGGACGGAGACCCAGTACTTC
cdr3_aa: CASSSSGTETQYF
v_call: TRBV5-8
cdr3_length: 13
d_call: .
j_call: TRBJ2-5
clone_size: few

cdr3_nt: TGTGCCAGCAGCCGGGACAGCGAGGTCAGACAGCCCCAGCATTTT
cdr3_aa: CASSRDSEVRQPQHF
v_call: TRBV27
cdr3_length: 15
d_call: TRBD1
j_call: TRBJ1-5
clone_size: .

cdr3_nt: TGTGCGGCGCGGGGTTTGACCAAAAACATTCAGTACTTC
cdr3_aa: CAARGLTKNIQYF
v_call: TRBV19
cdr3_length: 13
d_call: .
j_call: TRBJ2-4
clone_size: .

cdr3_nt: TGTGCCAGCAGTTTATTTATGAACACTGAAGCTTTCTTT
cdr3_aa: CASSLFMNTEAFF
v_call: TRBV27
cdr3_length: 13
d_call: .
j_call: TRBJ1-1
clone_size: .

cdr3_nt: TGTGCCAGCAGTCCCGCGGGGACAGGGTTAAAGGACAATGAGCAGTTCTTC
cdr3_aa: CASSPAGTGLKDNEQFF
v_call: TRBV27
cdr3_length: 17
d_call: TRBD1
j_call: TRBJ2-1
clone_size: .

cdr3_nt: TGTGCCAGCAGTCAGGGACAGACCTATGGCTACACCTTC
cdr3_aa: CASSQGQTYGYTF
v_call: TRBV6-5
cdr3_length: 13
d_call: TRBD1
j_call: TRBJ1-2
clone_size: .

cdr3_nt: TGTGCCAGTACCAGGGGTTGGGCTGAAGCTTTCTTT
cdr3_aa: CASTRGWAEAFF
v_call: TRBV19
cdr3_length: 12
d_call: .
j_call: TRBJ1-1
clone_size: .

cdr3_nt: TGTGCCAGCTCACCATCCATACAAGAGACCCAGTACTTC
cdr3_aa: CASSPSIQETQYF
v_call: TRBV18
cdr3_length: 13
d_call: .
j_call: TRBJ2-5
clone_size: .

cdr3_nt: TGTGCCAGCAGTGGAAACAGGGGGCCTTACGAGCAGTACTTC
cdr3_aa: CASSGNRGPYEQYF
v_call: TRBV6-6
cdr3_length: 14
d_call: TRBD1
j_call: TRBJ2-7
clone_size: .

cdr3_nt: TGCAGCGTTGAAGAGGGGCCACAGGGCGCGGAGACCCAGTACTTC
cdr3_aa: CSVEEGPQGAETQYF
v_call: TRBV29-1
cdr3_length: 15
d_call: .
j_call: TRBJ2-5
clone_size: .

cdr3_nt: TGTGCCAGCAGTCTCGGCGTATGGGAGACCCAGTACTTC
cdr3_aa: CASSLGVWETQYF
v_call: TRBV27
cdr3_length: 13
d_call: .
j_call: TRBJ2-5
clone_size: .

cdr3_nt: TGTGCCAGCAGCGTGTGGGCTGGCAACACTGAAGCTTTCTTT
cdr3_aa: CASSVWAGNTEAFF
v_call: TRBV9
cdr3_length: 14
d_call: .
j_call: TRBJ1-1
clone_size: .

cdr3_nt: TGTGCCAGCAGCGCAGCCGGGACTAGAGAGACCCAGTACTTC
cdr3_aa: CASSAAGTRETQYF
v_call: TRBV9
cdr3_length: 14
d_call: TRBD2
j_call: TRBJ2-5
clone_size: .

cdr3_nt: TGTGCCAGCAGCTCAGAGCTCCAAGAGACCCAGTACTTC
cdr3_aa: CASSSELQETQYF
v_call: TRBV7-6
cdr3_length: 13
d_call: .
j_call: TRBJ2-5
clone_size: .

cdr3_nt: TGTGCCAGCACCTCGAGGGGAGTAGAGTTCAATGAGCAGTTCTTC
cdr3_aa: CASTSRGVEFNEQFF
v_call: TRBV2
cdr3_length: 15
d_call: .
j_call: TRBJ2-1
clone_size: .

cdr3_nt: TGTGCCAGCAGCATGGACAGGGGGCTCACCGGGGAGCTGTTTTTT
cdr3_aa: CASSMDRGLTGELFF
v_call: TRBV7-3
cdr3_length: 15
d_call: TRBD1
j_call: TRBJ2-2
clone_size: .

cdr3_nt: TGTGCCAGCTCAGAGAATACCCTACGGGAGCTAGGAAACACCATATATTTT
cdr3_aa: CASSENTLRELGNTIYF
v_call: TRBV18
cdr3_length: 17
d_call: .
j_call: TRBJ1-3
clone_size: .

cdr3_nt: TGTGCCTCCAATGTCGCGGGGGGCGGTTCCTATGGCTACACCTTC
cdr3_aa: CASNVAGGGSYGYTF
v_call: TRBV6-6
cdr3_length: 15
d_call: .
j_call: TRBJ1-2
clone_size: .

cdr3_nt: TGTGCCAGTAGTAAACAACACTATAGCACAGATACGCAGTATTTT
cdr3_aa: CASSKQHYSTDTQYF
v_call: TRBV19
cdr3_length: 15
d_call: .
j_call: TRBJ2-3
clone_size: .

cdr3_nt: TGCGCCAGCAGCTTGACACAGGGCGTCGATGAGCAGTTCTTC
cdr3_aa: CASSLTQGVDEQFF
v_call: TRBV5-1
cdr3_length: 14
d_call: .
j_call: TRBJ2-1
clone_size: .

cdr3_nt: TGTGCCAGCAGTTCTTTTCTTAGACGGGGGATACAAGAGACCCAGTACTTC
cdr3_aa: CASSSFLRRGIQETQYF
v_call: TRBV27
cdr3_length: 17
d_call: .
j_call: TRBJ2-5
clone_size: .

cdr3_nt: TGTGCCAGCAGCTTCCCAGGGGGCTGGGGTGGGGCCAACGTCCTGACTTTC
cdr3_aa: CASSFPGGWGGANVLTF
v_call: TRBV5-8
cdr3_length: 17
d_call: TRBD1
j_call: TRBJ2-6
clone_size: few

cdr3_nt: TGTGCCAGCAGCTCCCGAACAGGGTTGGGGTCCTACGAGCAGTACTTC
cdr3_aa: CASSSRTGLGSYEQYF
v_call: TRBV5-6
cdr3_length: 16
d_call: .
j_call: TRBJ2-7
clone_size: .

cdr3_nt: TGTGCCAGCAGTTACCAGACAGGGTCCCACTATGGCTACACCTTC
cdr3_aa: CASSYQTGSHYGYTF
v_call: TRBV6-5
cdr3_length: 15
d_call: TRBD1
j_call: TRBJ1-2
clone_size: .

cdr3_nt: TGTGCCAGCAGTGAAGAGCGACTAGCGGGGACCAATGAGCAGTTCTTC
cdr3_aa: CASSEERLAGTNEQFF
v_call: TRBV6-1
cdr3_length: 16
d_call: TRBD2
j_call: TRBJ2-1
clone_size: medium-sized

cdr3_nt: TGTGCCAGCAGCTTGTCCTCCTGGGGGACAGATACGCAGTATTTT
cdr3_aa: CASSLSSWGTDTQYF
v_call: TRBV7-9
cdr3_length: 15
d_call: .
j_call: TRBJ2-3
clone_size: .

cdr3_nt: TGTGCCAGCACTCCGCCGGGAGGGGACGAGCAGTACTTC
cdr3_aa: CASTPPGGDEQYF
v_call: TRBV7-6
cdr3_length: 13
d_call: TRBD2
j_call: TRBJ2-7
clone_size: .

cdr3_nt: TGTGCCTGGAGTGTACTCTCCGTCGAGACCCAGTACTTC
cdr3_aa: CAWSVLSVETQYF
v_call: TRBV30
cdr3_length: 13
d_call: .
j_call: TRBJ2-5
clone_size: .